One and the same sample provided the 25 T cell receptor beta chains below, sequenced in a study of T cells in Graves' hyperthyroidism and ophthalmopathy. Amplification targeted TCR beta CDR3 regions from RNA transcripts. TCR CDR3 underwent first-round RT-PCR with the HTBI primer set. TCRdb re-called the multiplex PCR reads through MiXCR, storing one row per CDR3 protein. The table records around 380,000 distinct CDR3 sequences, roughly 14% of them present only once. Sequencing used blood. Source of these receptors: a man aged 25 to 40 with Graves' hyperthyroidism that later progressed to Graves' ophthalmopathy.

In its sample, this clonotype was seen many times. The J gene is TRBJ2-7, the V gene TRBV6-2 or TRBV6-3, with 7 positions matching TRBD1. The CDR3 spans 16 residues. The J segment lost 3 bases and the V segment lost 4 bases, leaving 12 bases of the junction unmatched. Germline V gives CDR1 MNHEY, CDR2 SVGEGT. CDR3 sequence: CASSSPPGQELYEQYF. The CDR3 DNA sequence: TGTGCCAGCAGTTCACCCCCCGGACAGGAACTCTACGAGCAGTACTTC.

In this sample, this clonotype turned up many times. The genes are TRBV28 and TRBJ1-2, with D maybe TRBD1 (5 bases). This CDR3 comprises 12 residues. CDR1 is MDHEN and CDR2 is SYDVKM in the germline V gene. Trimming cost V 2 bases and J 8 bases, with 9 bases left between them. The CDR3 coding sequence is TGTGCCAGCAGTTTACAGGGTTGGGGCTACACCTTC. This sequence encodes CASSLQGWGYTF.

This clonotype was picked up many times. This chain links TRBV2 with TRBJ1-2; D might be TRBD1 (6 bases). Trimming pared 4 bases from V and 1 base from J, leaving 10 bases between. The CDR3 spans 14 residues. The germline gives CDR1 SNHLY, CDR2 FYNNEI. CDR3 nucleotide sequence: TGTGCCAGCAGTGTTGCGGGACATAACTATGGCTACACCTTC. Protein: CASSVAGHNYGYTF.

Ten or more counts support this clonotype. The chain carries TRBV20-1 and TRBJ2-1; TRBD2 matches 7 bases. Germline trimming cut 3 bases from V and 0 bases from J; bases unmatched to any gene: 5. The germline V gene has CDR1 DFQATT and CDR2 SNEGSKA (reference sequence). The CDR3 contains 15 residues. The CDR3 loop reads CSASWAGVSYNEQFF. CDR3 DNA: TGCAGTGCTAGCTGGGCGGGGGTCTCCTACAATGAGCAGTTCTTC.

This chain uses TRBV20-1 with TRBJ2-1; D ambiguous. In germline, CDR1 is DFQATT, CDR2 SNEGSKA (reference sequence). The CDR3 sequence is 11 residues long. The V gene lost 3 bases and the J gene lost 10 bases, with 10 bases spanning the gap. The CDR3 DNA is TGCAGTGCTAGGTTTGCGAGGGAGCAGTTCTTC. Amino acid sequence: CSARFAREQFF.

This clonotype was recorded many times. The chain carries TRBV28 and TRBJ2-7, with D tentatively TRBD1 (6 bases). The CDR3 covers 14 residues. Germline V gene lookup returns CDR1 MDHEN and CDR2 SYDVKM. Trimming shortened V by 3 bases and J by 5 bases, and 14 bases separated the two germline ends. CDR3 sequence reads: CASSFRQVRDEQYF. The CDR3, as DNA: TGTGCCAGCAGTTTTAGACAGGTACGGGACGAGCAGTACTTC.

This clonotype was seen only a few times. The chain combines TRBV25-1 with TRBJ1-3; D not certain. The germline V gene encodes CDR1 MGHDK and CDR2 SYGVNS. The CDR3 spans 14 residues. The V gene lost 6 bases and the J gene lost 0 bases, with 9 bases spanning the gap. The CDR3 DNA sequence: TGTGCCAGCAGGGAGGAGGACTCTGGAAACACCATATATTTT. It encodes CASREEDSGNTIYF. Based on the CDR3 plus reference TRBV25-1 and TRBJ1-3, the full variable domain is EADIYQTPRYLVIGTGKKITLECSQTMGHDKMYWYQQDPGMELHLIHYSYGVNSTEKGDLSSESTVSRIRTEHFPLTLESARPSHTSQYLCASREEDSGNTIYFGEGSWLTVV.

In its sample, this clonotype was seen a few times. This sequence joins TRBV9 and TRBJ1-1, with D uncertain. Trimming removed 4 bases at V and 3 bases at J, with 16 bases between. Germline V lookup: CDR1 SGDLS, CDR2 YYNGEE. The CDR3 length is 15 residues. The CDR3 loop is CASSQSLSSYTEAFF. CDR3 nucleotides: TGTGCCAGCAGCCAGTCTTTATCAAGTTACACTGAAGCTTTCTTT. The whole variable domain, filled in from reference TRBV9 and TRBJ1-1, reads DSGVTQTPKHLITATGQRVTLRCSPRSGDLSVYWYQQSLDQGLQFLIQYYNGEERAKGNILERFSAQQFPDLHSELNLSSLELGDSALYFCASSQSLSSYTEAFFGQGTRLTVV.

This clonotype occurred many times. The genes are TRBV12-3 or TRBV12-4 and TRBJ1-2; D unclear. This CDR3 is 15 amino acids long. Deletions cut 4 bases from V and 5 bases from J, with 17 bases between. DNA for the CDR3: TGTGCCAGCAGTTCGGGTAGTATCACCCCTTATGGCTACACCTTC. Protein sequence: CASSSGSITPYGYTF.

V and J are TRBV11-2 and TRBJ2-7; D unclear. The CDR3 extends over 14 amino acids. V lost 0 bases and J lost 2, with 8 bases in between. The germline CDR1 and CDR2 sequences are SGHAT and FQNNGV. CDR3 coding DNA: TGTGCCAGCAGCTTAGAGCATGGGACCTACGAGCAGTACTTC. This sequence encodes CASSLEHGTYEQYF.

This clonotype was counted at least ten times. The rearrangement uses TRBV2 and TRBJ2-1; TRBD2 matches 11 bases. This CDR3 contains 18 residues. V was pared by 8 bases and J by 0 bases, with 12 bases of the junction left unmatched. CDR1 and CDR2 from the germline V gene are SNHLY and FYNNEI. The CDR3 sequence is CASGTSSGGILSYNEQFF. The CDR3 bases are TGTGCCAGCGGAACCTCTAGCGGGGGGATCCTCTCCTACAATGAGCAGTTCTTC.

This clonotype was counted once. The chain has TRBV28 and TRBJ1-5, with D uncertain. The V gene lost 6 bases and the J gene lost 1 base, with 13 bases spanning the gap. The V gene's germline CDR1 is MDHEN and CDR2 SYDVKM. The CDR3 runs 15 residues. The CDR3 nucleotides are TGTGCCAGCAGCCCCCAAGCACAGAGCAATCAGCCCCAGCATTTT. Encoded protein: CASSPQAQSNQPQHF. Filled out from reference TRBV28 and TRBJ1-5, the complete variable domain reads DVKVTQSSRYLVKRTGEKVFLECVQDMDHENMFWYRQDPGLGLRLIYFSYDVKMKEKGDIPEGYSVSREKKERFSLILESASTNQTSMYLCASSPQAQSNQPQHFGDGTRLSIL.

In its sample, this clonotype was seen many times. This chain uses TRBV20-1 with TRBJ2-3; 7 nucleotides line up with TRBD2. V shed 4 bases and J 6 bases; nucleotides not matched to a gene: 13. The CDR3 spans 15 residues. Looked up from germline, CDR1 is DFQATT and CDR2 is SNEGSKA (reference sequence). CDR3 bases: TGCAGTGCTAACTCCGTCGGCCGGGGGGTCGATACGCAGTATTTT. This translates into CSANSVGRGVDTQYF.

In its sample, this clonotype was seen a few times. CDR3 amino acids: CASRKGSTDTQYF. The CDR3 DNA is TGTGCCAGCAGGAAGGGAAGCACAGATACGCAGTATTTT. The chain couples TRBV2 to TRBJ2-3; no firm D call. The CDR3 length is 13 residues. Germline CDR1 and CDR2: SNHLY and FYNNEI. V was pared by 6 bases and J by 0 bases, with 7 bases between.

This clonotype was seen a handful of times. The chain uses TRBV7-2 and TRBJ2-7; no reliable D call. This CDR3 comprises 13 residues. Trimming left V 0 bases short and J 4 bases short, with 7 bases between. Germline CDR1 is SGHTA and CDR2 is FQGNSA. CDR3 sequence: CASSLAREYEQYF. For the CDR3, the DNA is TGTGCCAGCAGCTTAGCTAGGGAATACGAGCAGTACTTC.

This clonotype appeared many times. The rearrangement uses TRBV2 and TRBJ1-2; D ambiguous. CDR3 size: 11 residues. CDR1 SNHLY and CDR2 FYNNEI come from the germline V gene. Deletions cut 5 bases from V and 4 bases from J, with 5 bases between. The CDR3 coding sequence is TGTGCCAGCAGTCTATTCTATGGCTACACCTTC. Translated, it gives CASSLFYGYTF.

The chain couples TRBV20-1 to TRBJ1-2; D may be TRBD1 (5 bases). With 1 base removed from V and 7 bases from J, the gap between germline ends came to 7 bases. The CDR3 contains 11 residues. CDR1 is DFQATT and CDR2 is SNEGSKA in the germline V gene (reference sequence). The CDR3 DNA sequence: TGCAGTGCTAGAGTCAGGGTTGGCTACACCTTC. It encodes CSARVRVGYTF.

This clonotype occurred a few times. The CDR3 DNA reads as TGTGCCAGCCAACCCCGACAGGGCTACACCGGGGAGCTGTTTTTT. Protein product: CASQPRQGYTGELFF. The chain is built from TRBV3-1 and TRBJ2-2; 7 nucleotides match TRBD1. V lost 8 bases to trimming and J lost 3 bases; unmatched junction nucleotides: 9. The germline V gene has CDR1 LGHDT and CDR2 YNNKEL (reference sequence). This CDR3 has 15 residues.

This clonotype came up many times. V and J are TRBV12-3 or TRBV12-4 and TRBJ2-3, with TRBD2 matching over 7 bases. This CDR3 spans 18 amino acids. The V gene end was trimmed by 5 bases and the J gene end by 1 base; junction bases not matched to a gene: 15. The CDR3 coding sequence is TGTGCCAGCAGTAACAGCCTATGGGGGGGGGGTCGCACAGATACGCAGTATTTT. Protein sequence: CASSNSLWGGGRTDTQYF.

This clonotype showed up many times. The genes are TRBV28 and TRBJ2-7, with D perhaps being TRBD1 or TRBD2 (5 bases each). The CDR3 loop spans 17 amino acids. The V gene lost 3 bases and the J gene lost 4 bases, with 22 bases spanning the gap. Per germline, CDR1 MDHEN and CDR2 SYDVKM. CDR3: CASSFPTTGTLAYEQYF. The DNA for the CDR3 is TGTGCCAGCAGTTTCCCCACAACCGGGACCCTCGCTTACGAGCAGTACTTC.

There are many counts of this clonotype. V is TRBV6-5 and J is TRBJ2-5, with 15 bases identical to TRBD2. With 1 base clipped from V and 5 bases from J, the junction kept 8 bases outside the gene matches. The CDR3 totals 18 residues. Germline V gene lookup returns CDR1 MNHEY and CDR2 SVGAGI. The DNA for the CDR3 is TGTGCCAGCAGTTACTGGGGGACTAGCGGGGGGCCATGGGAGACCCAGTACTTC. Protein product: CASSYWGTSGGPWETQYF.

The table lists this clonotype with many counts. V is TRBV12-3 or TRBV12-4 and J is TRBJ1-6, with 10 bases lining up with TRBD1. J gave up 9 bases and V 7 bases, and 6 bases lay outside the gene matches. The CDR3 is 14 amino acids. In DNA, the CDR3 is TGTGCCAGCAAGGGACAGGGGAAAGGTTCACCCCTCCACTTT. It encodes CASKGQGKGSPLHF.

This clonotype was observed a few times. The chain carries TRBV30 and TRBJ2-7; D perhaps matches TRBD1 (6 bases). V was trimmed by 3 bases and J by 4 bases, leaving 10 bases between them. The CDR3 length is 12 residues. The germline CDR1 and CDR2 sequences are GTSNPN and SVGIG (reference sequence). The CDR3 nucleotides read TGTGCCTGGAGCCAAAGGGGGTACGAGCAGTACTTC. Translation: CAWSQRGYEQYF. Full variable domain (rest looked up from reference TRBV30 and TRBJ2-7): SQTIHQWPATLVQPVGSPLSLECTVEGTSNPNLYWYRQAAGRGLQLLFYSVGIGQISSEVPQNLSASRPQDRQFILSSKKLLLSDSGFYLCAWSQRGYEQYFGPGTRLTVT.

This clonotype was found a few times. The chain combines TRBV19 with TRBJ2-3; 13 bases fit TRBD2. CDR1 and CDR2 (germline): LNHDA, SQIVND (reference sequence). This CDR3 has 17 amino acids. The J segment lost 2 bases and the V segment lost 4 bases, leaving 6 bases of the junction unmatched. The CDR3 DNA is TGTGCCAGTAGTACCAGAGGGACTAGCGGGATCACAGATACGCAGTATTTT. Residues: CASSTRGTSGITDTQYF. The whole variable domain, filled in from reference TRBV19 and TRBJ2-3, reads DGGITQSPKYLFRKEGQNVTLSCEQNLNHDAMYWYRQDPGQGLRLIYYSQIVNDFQKGDIAEGYSVSREKKESFPLTVTSAQKNPTAFYLCASSTRGTSGITDTQYFGPGTRLTVL.

This clonotype was picked up a small number of times. One base away lies a much larger clone, so this may be a sequencing read error. The chain employs TRBV5-1 and TRBJ1-1, with D tentatively TRBD1 (6 bases). V gave up 0 bases and J gave up 1 base, with 10 bases separating them. This CDR3 is built from 15 residues. CDR1 SGHRS and CDR2 YFSETQ come from the germline V gene. CDR3 loop: CASSLAGAPNTEAFF. The CDR3 DNA follows: TGCGCCAGCAGCTTGGCAGGGGCCCCGAACACTGAAGCTTTCTTT. The variable domain in full, completed from reference TRBV5-1 and TRBJ1-1, reads KAGVTQTPRYLIKTRGQQVTLSCSPISGHRSVSWYQQTPGQGLQFLFEYFSETQRNKGNFPGRFSGRQFSNSRSEMNVSTLELGDSALYLCASSLAGAPNTEAFFGQGTRLTVV.